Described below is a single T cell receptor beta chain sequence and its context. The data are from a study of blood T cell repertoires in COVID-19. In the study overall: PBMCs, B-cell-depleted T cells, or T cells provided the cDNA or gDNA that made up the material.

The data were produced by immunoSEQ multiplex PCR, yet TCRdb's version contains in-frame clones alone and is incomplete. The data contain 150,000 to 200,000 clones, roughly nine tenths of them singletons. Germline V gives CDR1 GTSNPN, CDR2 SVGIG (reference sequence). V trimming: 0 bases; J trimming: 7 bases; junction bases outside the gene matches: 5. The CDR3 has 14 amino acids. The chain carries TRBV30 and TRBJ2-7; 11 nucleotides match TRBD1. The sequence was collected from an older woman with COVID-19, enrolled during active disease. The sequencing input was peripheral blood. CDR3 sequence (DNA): TGTGCCTGGAGTGTGGACAGGGGGCGCGGGGAGCAGTACTTC. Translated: CAWSVDRGRGEQYF. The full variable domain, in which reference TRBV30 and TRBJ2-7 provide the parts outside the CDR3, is SQTIHQWPATLVQPVGSPLSLECTVEGTSNPNLYWYRQAAGRGLQLLFYSVGIGQISSEVPQNLSASRPQDRQFILSSKKLLLSDSGFYLCAWSVDRGRGEQYFGPGTRLTVT.